These 5 T cell receptor beta chains share one sample of origin, sequenced in a study of blood T cell repertoires in COVID-19. Some clones are missing from TCRdb's copy, which holds only in-frame ones; the method was immunoSEQ multiplex PCR. The repertoire holds 180,000 or so clones, with about 86% as singletons. The sequenced sample was peripheral blood. These receptors came from a woman of 80 years or more in a cohort sampled during active or convalescent COVID-19.

The chain employs TRBV5-1 and TRBJ2-3; TRBD1 agrees at 10 bases. This CDR3 has 16 amino acids. Germline V gene data show CDR1 as SGHRS and CDR2 as YFSETQ. The J segment lost 4 bases and the V segment lost 3 bases, leaving 8 bases of the junction unmatched. The DNA of the CDR3 is TGCGCCAGCAGCTCCGGGACAGGGGTTTTGGCAGATACGCAGTATTTT. Translation: CASSSGTGVLADTQYF.

This sequence joins TRBV30 and TRBJ1-6; 7 nucleotides agree with TRBD1. Germline assignment: CDR1 GTSNPN and CDR2 SVGIG (reference sequence). There are 13 residues in the CDR3. Trimming at V came to 3 bases and at J to 9 bases, leaving 5 bases not matched to a gene. The CDR3: CAWRVGGRSPLHF. In DNA, the CDR3 is TGTGCCTGGAGGGTAGGGGGCCGTTCACCCCTCCACTTT.

A note on this clone: The sample has other DNA sequences that encode this CDR3 too. The chain is built from TRBV7-9 and TRBJ1-6, with 8 bases aligning to TRBD1. This CDR3 has 14 residues. After removal of 3 bases from V and 9 bases from J, the junction contained 4 bases not matched to a gene. Germline-derived CDR1 and CDR2 are SEHNR and FQNEAQ (reference sequence). The CDR3 spells CASSFGQGGSPLHF. CDR3 bases: TGTGCCAGCAGCTTCGGACAGGGCGGTTCACCCCTCCACTTT. The variable domain in full, with the rest retrieved from reference TRBV7-9 and TRBJ1-6, is DTGVSQNPRHKITKRGQNVTFRCDPISEHNRLYWYRQTLGQGPEFLTYFQNEAQLEKSRLLSDRFSAERPKGSFSTLEIQRTEQGDSAMYLCASSFGQGGSPLHFGNGTRLTVT.

The genes are TRBV27 and TRBJ2-5; 9 bases agree with TRBD1. The CDR3 is made up of 17 amino acids. J was trimmed by 4 bases and V by 0 bases; bases with no gene match: 9. Germline-derived CDR1 and CDR2 are MNHEY and SMNVEV (reference sequence). The DNA of the CDR3 is TGTGCCAGCAGTTTATCCGAACAGGGGGCGCTTCGAGAGACCCAGTACTTC. Its protein is CASSLSEQGALRETQYF.

This clone was observed a handful of times. This sequence joins TRBV10-3 and TRBJ2-1; 10 nucleotides agree with TRBD2. After removal of 3 bases from V and 0 bases from J, the junction contained 5 bases not matched to a gene. The length of the CDR3 is 17 residues. Germline-derived CDR1 and CDR2 are ENHRY and SYGVKD. The CDR3 loop is CAISDPAGGPSYNEQFF. In nucleotides, the CDR3 is TGTGCCATCAGTGATCCAGCGGGAGGGCCCTCCTACAATGAGCAGTTCTTC.